One and the same sample provided the 12 T cell receptor beta chains below, sequenced in a study of cytomegalovirus exposure and HLA in healthy donors. Primers: 60 Vbeta forward and 13 Jbeta reverse. TCRdb's copy holds only in-frame clones and misses some; the assay was immunoSEQ multiplex PCR. Seen here are 100,000 or so clones, 75% to 85% observed once, and the top ten hold roughly 4%. The sample comprised PBMCs. Receptors were obtained from a female donor in good health and CMV-seropositive.

A single count supports this clone. The chain has TRBV28 and TRBJ2-1, with TRBD2 as a possible D gene (5 bases). V lost 10 bases, J lost 8 bases, and 18 bases lay in between. The CDR3 is made up of 13 amino acids. Germline V gives CDR1 MDHEN, CDR2 SYDVKM. The CDR3 region has the DNA TGTGCCACTCGCGGCCCCGGGAAGGATGAGCAGTTCTTC. Amino acid sequence: CATRGPGKDEQFF.

The chain is built from TRBV7-6 and TRBJ1-1; D is undetermined. Germline lookup yields CDR1 SGHVS and CDR2 FNYEAQ. The CDR3 covers 15 residues. V was pared by 2 bases and J by 1 base, with 11 bases between. In DNA form, the CDR3 reads TGTGCCAGCAGCTTAATTGGCGGAAAGAACACTGAAGCTTTCTTT. Its translation: CASSLIGGKNTEAFF.

This chain joins TRBV30 and TRBJ2-5; the D gene is possibly TRBD2 (5 bases). The end of the DNA is better explained by TRBJ2-7, so the J call may be wrong. CDR3 size: 15 residues. Germline-derived CDR1 and CDR2 are GTSNPN and SVGIG (reference sequence). Here the CDR3 reads CAWRRGSVSSYEQYF. The CDR3 DNA is TGTGCCTGGAGACGTGGTAGCGTTAGCTCCTACGAGCAGTACTTC.

The rearrangement uses TRBV7-2 and TRBJ2-2; D unclear. CDR1 SGHTA and CDR2 FQGNSA come from the germline V gene. Trimming pared 5 bases from V and 3 bases from J, leaving 10 bases between. CDR3 length equals 14 residues. The CDR3 DNA reads as TGTGCCAGCAGCAGAGGTGGATACACCGGGGAGCTGTTTTTT. Translated: CASSRGGYTGELFF.

J is TRBJ1-2 and V is TRBV20-1; the D is unclear. Germline CDR1 is DFQATT and CDR2 is SNEGSKA (reference sequence). The V end was cut by 5 bases, the J end by 8 bases, with 12 bases between. The CDR3 is 11 amino acids. CDR3 sequence (DNA): TGCAGTGCTGGGCCCACGGGGGGCTACACCTTC. It specifies CSAGPTGGYTF.

The chain uses TRBV4-2 and TRBJ1-4; TRBD1 matches 12 bases. CDR3 size: 17 residues. V dropped 5 bases and J dropped 4; count of bases not matched to a gene: 8. Germline lookup yields CDR1 LGHNA and CDR2 YNFKEQ. This CDR3 reads CASSKTGTGGDNEKLFF. The CDR3 DNA reads as TGTGCCAGCAGCAAAACAGGGACAGGGGGCGATAATGAAAAACTGTTTTTT.

V and J are TRBV4-3 and TRBJ1-3; D ambiguous. This CDR3 contains 16 residues. CDR1 is LGHNA, CDR2 YSLEER, per germline. V gave up 3 bases and J gave up 0 bases, with 12 bases separating them. Here the CDR3 reads CASSHFGLISGNTIYF. The CDR3 DNA reads as TGCGCCAGCAGCCACTTCGGACTTATCTCTGGAAACACCATATATTTT.

The rearrangement uses TRBV18 and TRBJ2-3, with D possibly TRBD2 on 5 matching bases. From germline, CDR1 is KGHSH and CDR2 LQKENI. With 6 bases removed from V and 5 bases from J, the gap between germline ends came to 9 bases. CDR3 length equals 12 residues. CDR3 nucleotides: TGTGCCAGCTCCAGTGGAGGAGATACGCAGTATTTT. Its translation is CASSSGGDTQYF.

This clone occurred a few times. V and J are TRBV5-5 and TRBJ2-3; D is perhaps TRBD1 (5 bases). The CDR3 covers 16 residues. Germline V gene data show CDR1 as SGHKS and CDR2 as YYEKEE (reference sequence). V was trimmed by 0 bases and J by 2 bases, leaving 13 bases between them. CDR3: CASSLEDPGFTDTQYF. DNA for the CDR3: TGTGCCAGCAGCTTGGAGGACCCAGGGTTCACAGATACGCAGTATTTT.

The rearrangement links TRBV19 to TRBJ1-5; D is uncertain. V lost 1 base, J lost 1 base, and 8 bases lay in between. Germline loops: CDR1 LNHDA, CDR2 SQIVND (reference sequence). The length of the CDR3 is 15 residues. CDR3 nucleotide sequence: TGTGCCAGTAGTATAGGAGAGCTCAGCAATCAGCCCCAGCATTTT. Protein product: CASSIGELSNQPQHF. Complete variable domain (other parts from reference TRBV19 and TRBJ1-5): DGGITQSPKYLFRKEGQNVTLSCEQNLNHDAMYWYRQDPGQGLRLIYYSQIVNDFQKGDIAEGYSVSREKKESFPLTVTSAQKNPTAFYLCASSIGELSNQPQHFGDGTRLSIL.

This clone was seen a few times. The rearrangement uses TRBV10-3 and TRBJ1-3, with TRBD1 as a possible D gene (5 bases). Deletions cut 9 bases from V and 7 bases from J, with 13 bases between. CDR3 size: 12 residues. The germline V gene has CDR1 ENHRY and CDR2 SYGVKD. The DNA of the CDR3 is TGTGCCATTTCTCAGGGTCAGAACACCATATATTTT. Its protein product is CAISQGQNTIYF.

This clone turned up a few times. The CDR3 sequence is CASSLGWQGTDTQYF. CDR3 coding DNA: TGCGCCAGCAGCTTGGGGTGGCAGGGCACAGATACGCAGTATTTT. This chain joins TRBV5-1 and TRBJ2-3; D gene ambiguous. CDR3 length: 15 amino acids. Germline V gene sequence: CDR1 SGHRS, CDR2 YFSETQ. V dropped 0 bases and J dropped 1 base, with 9 bases sitting between them.